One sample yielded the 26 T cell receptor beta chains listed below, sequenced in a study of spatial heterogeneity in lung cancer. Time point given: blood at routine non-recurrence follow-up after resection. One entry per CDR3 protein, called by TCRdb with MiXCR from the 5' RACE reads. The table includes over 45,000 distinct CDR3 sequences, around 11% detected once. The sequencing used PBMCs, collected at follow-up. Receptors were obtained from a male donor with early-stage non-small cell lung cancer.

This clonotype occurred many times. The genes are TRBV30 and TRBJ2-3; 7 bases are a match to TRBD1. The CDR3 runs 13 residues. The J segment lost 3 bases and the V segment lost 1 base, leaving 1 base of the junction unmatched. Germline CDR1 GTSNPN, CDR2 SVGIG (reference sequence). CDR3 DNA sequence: TGTGCCTGGAGTGAGACAGGGACAGATACGCAGTATTTT. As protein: CAWSETGTDTQYF.

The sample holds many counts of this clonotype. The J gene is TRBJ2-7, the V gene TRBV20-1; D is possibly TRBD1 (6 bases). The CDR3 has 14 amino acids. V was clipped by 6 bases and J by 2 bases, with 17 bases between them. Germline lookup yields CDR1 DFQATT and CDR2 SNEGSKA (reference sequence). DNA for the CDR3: TGCAGTGCGAACGGACAGAGTCCAACCTACGAGCAGTACTTC. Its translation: CSANGQSPTYEQYF.

The CDR3 loop reads CASSLDGGGSDTQYF. As DNA, the CDR3 is TGTGCCAGCAGCTTAGATGGCGGGGGCAGCGATACGCAGTATTTT. This sequence joins TRBV7-2 and TRBJ2-3, with D perhaps matching TRBD2 (7 bases). Germline assignment: CDR1 SGHTA and CDR2 FQGNSA. With 1 base removed from V and 6 bases from J, the gap between germline ends came to 14 bases. The CDR3 sequence is 15 residues long. Using reference TRBV7-2 and TRBJ2-3 for the parts outside the CDR3, the full variable domain is GAGVSQSPSNKVTEKGKDVELRCDPISGHTALYWYRQSLGQGLEFLIYFQGNSAPDKSGLPSDRFSAERTGGSVSTLTIQRTQQEDSAVYLCASSLDGGGSDTQYFGPGTRLTVL.

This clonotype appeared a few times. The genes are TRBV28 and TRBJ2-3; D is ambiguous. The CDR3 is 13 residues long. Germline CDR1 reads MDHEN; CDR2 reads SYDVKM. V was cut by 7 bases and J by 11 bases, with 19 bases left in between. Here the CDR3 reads CASTKTSRSWQYF. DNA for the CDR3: TGTGCCAGCACCAAAACCTCCCGCTCATGGCAGTATTTT. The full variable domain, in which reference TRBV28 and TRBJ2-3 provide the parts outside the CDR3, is DVKVTQSSRYLVKRTGEKVFLECVQDMDHENMFWYRQDPGLGLRLIYFSYDVKMKEKGDIPEGYSVSREKKERFSLILESASTNQTSMYLCASTKTSRSWQYFGPGTRLTVL.

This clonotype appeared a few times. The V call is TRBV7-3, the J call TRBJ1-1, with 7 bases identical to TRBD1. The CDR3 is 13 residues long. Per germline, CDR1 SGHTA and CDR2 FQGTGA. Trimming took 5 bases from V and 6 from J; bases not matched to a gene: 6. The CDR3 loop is CASSPTGDAEAFF. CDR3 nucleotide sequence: TGTGCCAGCAGCCCAACAGGGGACGCTGAAGCTTTCTTT. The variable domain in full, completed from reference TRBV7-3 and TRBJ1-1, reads GAGVSQTPSNKVTEKGKYVELRCDPISGHTALYWYRQSLGQGPEFLIYFQGTGAADDSGLPNDRFFAVRPEGSVSTLKIQRTERGDSAVYLCASSPTGDAEAFFGQGTRLTVV.

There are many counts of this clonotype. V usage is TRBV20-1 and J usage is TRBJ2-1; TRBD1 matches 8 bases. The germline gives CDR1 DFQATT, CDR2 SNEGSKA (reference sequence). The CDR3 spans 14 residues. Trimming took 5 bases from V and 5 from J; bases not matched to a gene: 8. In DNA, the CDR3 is TGCAGTGCTGTGCAGGGGGCCGGGGACAATGAGCAGTTCTTC. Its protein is CSAVQGAGDNEQFF.

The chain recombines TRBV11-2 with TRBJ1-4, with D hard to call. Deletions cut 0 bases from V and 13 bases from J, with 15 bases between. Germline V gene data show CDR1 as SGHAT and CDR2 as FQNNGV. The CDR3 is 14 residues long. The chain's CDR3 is CASSLEAAWGSLFF. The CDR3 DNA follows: TGTGCCAGCAGCTTAGAAGCAGCATGGGGTTCACTGTTTTTT.

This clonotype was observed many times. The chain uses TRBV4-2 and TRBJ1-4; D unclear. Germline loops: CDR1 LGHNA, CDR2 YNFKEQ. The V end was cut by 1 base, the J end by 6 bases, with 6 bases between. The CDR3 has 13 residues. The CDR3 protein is CASSQGLDEKLFF. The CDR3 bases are TGTGCCAGCAGCCAAGGCCTTGATGAAAAACTGTTTTTT.

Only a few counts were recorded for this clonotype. The CDR3 DNA is TGTGCCAGCAGTTCGGCCAACTCTGGAAACACCATATATTTT. Its protein is CASSSANSGNTIYF. The chain is built from TRBV12-3 or TRBV12-4 and TRBJ1-3; D remains ambiguous. The CDR3 runs 14 residues. The V and J ends lost 4 bases and 0 bases respectively, with 7 bases between them.

The CDR3 bases are TGCGCCAGCAGCCTGGCCGTTTCCTCTGGAAACACCATATATTTT. Its protein is CASSLAVSSGNTIYF. The chain joins TRBV5-1 to TRBJ1-3; D not certain. The CDR3 length is 15 residues. V lost 4 bases and J lost 0, with 11 bases in between. CDR1 SGHRS and CDR2 YFSETQ come from the germline V gene.

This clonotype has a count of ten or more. Here the CDR3 DNA reads TGTGCCAGCAGTGAGAGGGCTCGAAGGTTTACGAACATTCAGTACTTC. This encodes CASSERARRFTNIQYF. The V gene is TRBV2, the J gene TRBJ2-4; D perhaps matches TRBD2 (5 bases). V was pared by 3 bases and J by 7 bases, with 19 bases between. Germline CDR1 SNHLY, CDR2 FYNNEI. This CDR3 comprises 16 residues.

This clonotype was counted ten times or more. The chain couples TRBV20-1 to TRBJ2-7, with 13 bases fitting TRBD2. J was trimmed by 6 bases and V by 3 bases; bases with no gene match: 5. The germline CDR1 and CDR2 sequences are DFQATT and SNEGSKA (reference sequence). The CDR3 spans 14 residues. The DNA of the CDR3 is TGCAGTGCTAGGAAACTAGCGGGAGGGCGCGAGCAGTACTTC. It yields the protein CSARKLAGGREQYF.

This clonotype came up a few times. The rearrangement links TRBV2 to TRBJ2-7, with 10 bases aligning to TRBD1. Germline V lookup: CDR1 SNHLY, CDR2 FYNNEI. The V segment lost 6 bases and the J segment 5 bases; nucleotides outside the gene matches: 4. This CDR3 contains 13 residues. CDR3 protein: CASRETGGDEQYF. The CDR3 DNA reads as TGTGCCAGCAGGGAGACAGGGGGCGACGAGCAGTACTTC. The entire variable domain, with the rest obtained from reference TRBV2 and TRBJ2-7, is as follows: EPEVTQTPSHQVTQMGQEVILRCVPISNHLYFYWYRQILGQKVEFLVSFYNNEISEKSEIFDDQFSVERPDGSNFTLKIRSTKLEDSAMYFCASRETGGDEQYFGPGTRLTVT.

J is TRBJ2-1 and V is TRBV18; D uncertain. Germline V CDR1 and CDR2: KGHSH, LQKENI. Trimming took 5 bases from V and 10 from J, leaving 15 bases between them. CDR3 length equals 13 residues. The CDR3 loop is CASSASQSEEQFF. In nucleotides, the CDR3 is TGTGCCAGCTCAGCGTCACAGTCCGAGGAGCAGTTCTTC.

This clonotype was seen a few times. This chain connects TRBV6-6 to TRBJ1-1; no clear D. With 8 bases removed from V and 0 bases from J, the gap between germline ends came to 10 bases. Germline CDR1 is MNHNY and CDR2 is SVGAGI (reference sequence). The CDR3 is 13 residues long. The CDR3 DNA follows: TGTGCCAGCTCTGTCACCGTGAACACTGAAGCTTTCTTT. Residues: CASSVTVNTEAFF.

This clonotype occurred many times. CDR3 in amino acids: CAIRATAVHTEAFF. The CDR3 nucleotides read TGTGCCATTAGGGCAACAGCCGTCCACACTGAAGCTTTCTTT. The chain carries TRBV19 and TRBJ1-1, with unresolved D. Germline V gives CDR1 LNHDA, CDR2 SQIVND (reference sequence). The CDR3 totals 14 residues. Trimming took 10 bases from V and 3 from J, leaving 18 bases between them.

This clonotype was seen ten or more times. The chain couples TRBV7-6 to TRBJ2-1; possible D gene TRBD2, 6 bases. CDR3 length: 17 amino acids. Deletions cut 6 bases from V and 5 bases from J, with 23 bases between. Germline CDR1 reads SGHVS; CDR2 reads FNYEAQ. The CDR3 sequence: CASSFVWRGPTHNEQFF. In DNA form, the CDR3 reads TGTGCCAGCAGTTTCGTCTGGAGGGGCCCCACCCACAATGAGCAGTTCTTC.

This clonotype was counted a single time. This CDR3 reads CASSKVEDAYEQYF. CDR3 sequence (DNA): TGTGCCAGCAGCAAAGTCGAGGATGCCTACGAGCAGTACTTC. This rearrangement joins TRBV21-1 to TRBJ2-7. TRBV21-1 is reported as a pseudogene. The CDR3 length is 14 residues.

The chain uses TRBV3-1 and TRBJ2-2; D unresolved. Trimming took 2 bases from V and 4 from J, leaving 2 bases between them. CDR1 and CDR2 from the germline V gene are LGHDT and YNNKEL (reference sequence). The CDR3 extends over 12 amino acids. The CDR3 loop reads CASSQITGELFF. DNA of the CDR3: TGTGCCAGCAGCCAAATCACCGGGGAGCTGTTTTTT.

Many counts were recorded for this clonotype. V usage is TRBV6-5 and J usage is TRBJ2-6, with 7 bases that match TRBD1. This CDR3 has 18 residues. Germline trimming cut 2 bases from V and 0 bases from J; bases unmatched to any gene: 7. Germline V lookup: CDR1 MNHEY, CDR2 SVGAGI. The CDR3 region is CASSYRGQLVSGANVLTF. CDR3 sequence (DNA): TGTGCCAGCAGTTACCGGGGACAGTTAGTCTCTGGGGCCAACGTCCTGACTTTC.

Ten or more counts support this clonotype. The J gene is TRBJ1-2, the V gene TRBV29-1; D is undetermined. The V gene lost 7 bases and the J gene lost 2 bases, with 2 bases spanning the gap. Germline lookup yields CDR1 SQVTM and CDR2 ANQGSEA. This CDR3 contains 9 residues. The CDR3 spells CSANYGYTF. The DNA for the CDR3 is TGCAGCGCAAACTATGGCTACACCTTC.

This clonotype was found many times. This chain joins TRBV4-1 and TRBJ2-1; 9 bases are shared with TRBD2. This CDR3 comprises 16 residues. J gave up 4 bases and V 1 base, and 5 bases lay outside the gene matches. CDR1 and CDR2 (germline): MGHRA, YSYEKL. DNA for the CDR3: TGCGCCAGCAGCCAAGTCCCGAGCGGGGGGTACAATGAGCAGTTCTTC. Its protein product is CASSQVPSGGYNEQFF.

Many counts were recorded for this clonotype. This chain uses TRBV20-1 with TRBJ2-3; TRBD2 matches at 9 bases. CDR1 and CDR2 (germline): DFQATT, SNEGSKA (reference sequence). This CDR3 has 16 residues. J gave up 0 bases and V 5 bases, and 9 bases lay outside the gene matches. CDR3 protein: CSARNPGTSSTDTQYF. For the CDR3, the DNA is TGCAGTGCTCGCAACCCCGGGACTAGCAGCACAGATACGCAGTATTTT.

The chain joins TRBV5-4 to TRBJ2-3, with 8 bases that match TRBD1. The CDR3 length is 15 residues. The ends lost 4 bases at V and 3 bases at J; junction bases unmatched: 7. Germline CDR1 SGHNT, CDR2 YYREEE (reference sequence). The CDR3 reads CASSTKTGETDTQYF. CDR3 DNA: TGTGCCAGCAGCACTAAGACAGGGGAAACAGATACGCAGTATTTT.

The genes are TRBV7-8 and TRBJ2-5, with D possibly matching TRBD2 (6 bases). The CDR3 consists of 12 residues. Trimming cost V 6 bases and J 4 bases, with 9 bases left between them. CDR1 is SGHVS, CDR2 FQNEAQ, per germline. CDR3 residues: CASRRLGETQYF. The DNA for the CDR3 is TGTGCCAGCAGGCGACTAGGAGAGACCCAGTACTTC.

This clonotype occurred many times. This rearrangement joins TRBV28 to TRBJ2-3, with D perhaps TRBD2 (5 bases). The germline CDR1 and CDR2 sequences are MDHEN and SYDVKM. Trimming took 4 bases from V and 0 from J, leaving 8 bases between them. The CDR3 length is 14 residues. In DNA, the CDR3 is TGTGCCAGCAGTTGGAGGTTTAGCACAGATACGCAGTATTTT. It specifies CASSWRFSTDTQYF.